This T cell receptor (beta chain) comes out of a study of cytomegalovirus exposure and HLA in healthy donors. The donors formed part of the 120-subject validation cohort, distinct from the roughly 730-subject first cohort. Study observations and caveats: Some public TCRs appeared in many individuals, while most sequences were rare.

The data were produced by immunoSEQ multiplex PCR, yet TCRdb's version contains in-frame clones alone and is incomplete. This table has about 200,000 clones, more than 65% appearing once. The trim removed 5 bases at V and 8 bases at J, leaving 6 bases unmatched. Germline V gene sequence: CDR1 SGHVS, CDR2 FNYEAQ. The CDR3 loop spans 13 amino acids. Concerning this clone: Its specificity is not known.

Sequenced input: PBMCs. This TCR was recovered from a woman aged 25 to 39 in good health and CMV-seropositive. This sequence joins TRBV7-6 and TRBJ1-2, with 9 bases aligning to TRBD1. This CDR3 reads CASSRDRVTGYTF. CDR3 nucleotides: TGTGCCAGCAGCCGGGACAGGGTGACGGGCTACACCTTC. The full variable domain, with the rest looked up from reference TRBV7-6 and TRBJ1-2, is GAGVSQSPRYKVTKRGQDVALRCDPISGHVSLYWYRQALGQGPEFLTYFNYEAQQDKSGLPNDRFSAERPEGSISTLTIQRTEQRDSAMYRCASSRDRVTGYTFGSGTRLTVV.